This is a list of T cell receptor beta chains from one sample in a study of CD8 T cells in ankylosing spondylitis. TCRdb processed the 5' RACE reads anew with MiXCR; each CDR3 protein has one entry. Here the sample spans approximately 250,000 distinct CDR3 sequences, about 10% being singletons. Sequencing was performed on blood, either unsorted or a sorted T cell fraction (not recorded which). These receptors originate from a male donor with ankylosing spondylitis or in good health (not recorded which). Both conserved end residues are part of each CDR3. A D gene is named only where the DNA matches it firmly. The size entry is marked missing in some rows and otherwise reads once, few, many or a size class.

CDR3nt: TGTGCCAGCAGTGACGGGGAGAGGGCCCAGCATTTT; CDR3aa: CASSDGERAQHF; j_gene: TRBJ1-5; abundance: -; v_gene: TRBV12-3/TRBV12-4; d_gene: -
CDR3nt: TGTGCCTGGAGTTCGGGGAGCTCTGGAAACACCATATATTTT; CDR3aa: CAWSSGSSGNTIYF; j_gene: TRBJ1-3; abundance: many; v_gene: TRBV30; d_gene: -
CDR3nt: TGTGCCTGGGTGGCGACAGGGAATGGGGCCAACGTCCTGACTTTC; CDR3aa: CAWVATGNGANVLTF; j_gene: TRBJ2-6; abundance: few; v_gene: TRBV30; d_gene: TRBD1
CDR3nt: TGTGCCAGCAGCTTAGGACTCTTTAGCACAGATACGCAGTATTTT; CDR3aa: CASSLGLFSTDTQYF; j_gene: TRBJ2-3; abundance: many; v_gene: TRBV5-5; d_gene: -
CDR3nt: TGTGCCAGCAGTCCCCGGGCAGAAGTTAGCAATCAGCCCCAGCATTTT; CDR3aa: CASSPRAEVSNQPQHF; j_gene: TRBJ1-5; abundance: -; v_gene: TRBV6-1; d_gene: -
CDR3nt: TGCAGTGCCAGGGGGACAGGGGTTCGGCCCCAGCATTTT; CDR3aa: CSARGTGVRPQHF; j_gene: TRBJ1-5; abundance: few; v_gene: TRBV20-1; d_gene: TRBD1
CDR3nt: TGCGCCAGCAGAACGGGACTAGCGCCTTACAATGAGCAGTTCTTC; CDR3aa: CASRTGLAPYNEQFF; j_gene: TRBJ2-1; abundance: many; v_gene: TRBV4-1; d_gene: TRBD2
CDR3nt: TGTGCCAGCAGCTCCCTTGGCCTTAGCAATCAGCCCCAGCATTTT; CDR3aa: CASSSLGLSNQPQHF; j_gene: TRBJ1-5; abundance: few; v_gene: TRBV7-2; d_gene: -
CDR3nt: TGCAGTGCTAGAGTGGACAGGGGGGTGGACACCGGGGAGCTGTTTTTT; CDR3aa: CSARVDRGVDTGELFF; j_gene: TRBJ2-2; abundance: many; v_gene: TRBV20-1; d_gene: TRBD1
CDR3nt: TGCGCCAGCAGCTTGGGACAGACGAACACTGAAGCTTTCTTT; CDR3aa: CASSLGQTNTEAFF; j_gene: TRBJ1-1; abundance: many; v_gene: TRBV5-1; d_gene: -
CDR3nt: TGTGCCAGCAGTTACCCAGGCAACTACGAGCAGTACTTC; CDR3aa: CASSYPGNYEQYF; j_gene: TRBJ2-7; abundance: many; v_gene: TRBV6-2/TRBV6-3; d_gene: -
CDR3nt: TGTGCCAGCAGCCAGGTTGGAGGGCAAGAGACCCAGTACTTC; CDR3aa: CASSQVGGQETQYF; j_gene: TRBJ2-5; abundance: few; v_gene: TRBV3-1; d_gene: -
CDR3nt: TGTGCCAGCAGTCGTGACTTGGATGAGCAGTTCTTC; CDR3aa: CASSRDLDEQFF; j_gene: TRBJ2-1; abundance: many; v_gene: TRBV6-5; d_gene: -
CDR3nt: TGTGCCAGCAGCCAAGGGGACCCCTCCCTCTTCTTC; CDR3aa: CASSQGDPSLFF; j_gene: TRBJ2-4; abundance: -; v_gene: TRBV3-1; d_gene: -
CDR3nt: TGTGCCAGCGTACAGGGGTCTCTTGGCTACACCTTC; CDR3aa: CASVQGSLGYTF; j_gene: TRBJ1-2; abundance: -; v_gene: TRBV7-9; d_gene: TRBD1
CDR3nt: TGTGCCAGCAGCTCGAAACACAGGGGTGAAGCTTTCTTT; CDR3aa: CASSSKHRGEAFF; j_gene: TRBJ1-1; abundance: few; v_gene: TRBV7-2; d_gene: TRBD1
CDR3nt: TGTGCCAGTAAGGACAGGGGTCGACAGCCCCAGCATTTT; CDR3aa: CASKDRGRQPQHF; j_gene: TRBJ1-5; abundance: -; v_gene: TRBV19; d_gene: TRBD1
CDR3nt: TGTGCCAGCAGTCTTACACTCAGGGGTCGGGATACGCAGTATTTT; CDR3aa: CASSLTLRGRDTQYF; j_gene: TRBJ2-3; abundance: many; v_gene: TRBV25-1; d_gene: -
CDR3nt: TGTGCCAGCAGCCAAGATCTTCAGGCGTCCTACGAGCAGTACTTC; CDR3aa: CASSQDLQASYEQYF; j_gene: TRBJ2-7; abundance: many; v_gene: TRBV3-1; d_gene: -
CDR3nt: TGTGCCAGCAGTTTTGGCAGGGATAGCAATCAGCCCCAGCATTTT; CDR3aa: CASSFGRDSNQPQHF; j_gene: TRBJ1-5; abundance: -; v_gene: TRBV6-5; d_gene: -
CDR3nt: TGTGCCAGCAGCCCAGGAGACAACTATGGCTACACCTTC; CDR3aa: CASSPGDNYGYTF; j_gene: TRBJ1-2; abundance: many; v_gene: TRBV6-1; d_gene: -
CDR3nt: TGTGCCACCAGCTGGGAGGGGGTTGGCGAGCAGTACTTC; CDR3aa: CATSWEGVGEQYF; j_gene: TRBJ2-7; abundance: many; v_gene: TRBV15; d_gene: -
CDR3nt: TGTGCCAGCAGTTACGCCCGGGACGGTAGCGTCTTC; CDR3aa: CASSYARDGSVF; j_gene: TRBJ2-1; abundance: many; v_gene: TRBV6-5; d_gene: -
CDR3nt: TGTGCCAGCAGCCCTAGGGCCCTCTCTGGAAACACCATATATTTT; CDR3aa: CASSPRALSGNTIYF; j_gene: TRBJ1-3; abundance: few; v_gene: TRBV7-2; d_gene: -
CDR3nt: TGCGCCAGCAGTTTTGCGGGGTCTGGGGCCAACGTCCTGACTTTC; CDR3aa: CASSFAGSGANVLTF; j_gene: TRBJ2-6; abundance: -; v_gene: TRBV5-1; d_gene: -
CDR3nt: TGCAGCGTGGGGCGGGGGAAGGATCAGCCCCAGCATTTT; CDR3aa: CSVGRGKDQPQHF; j_gene: TRBJ1-5; abundance: many; v_gene: TRBV29-1; d_gene: -
CDR3nt: TGTGCCAGCTCCCCCCCCTGGGACTCCCCGGATACGCAGTATTTT; CDR3aa: CASSPPWDSPDTQYF; j_gene: TRBJ2-3; abundance: many; v_gene: TRBV7-9; d_gene: -
CDR3nt: TGCGCCAGCACCCTTGGAGACCGAAGCTCCTACGAGCAGTACTTC; CDR3aa: CASTLGDRSSYEQYF; j_gene: TRBJ2-7; abundance: many; v_gene: TRBV5-1; d_gene: -
CDR3nt: TGTGCCATCAGTGTGGCGAACACTGAAGCTTTCTTT; CDR3aa: CAISVANTEAFF; j_gene: TRBJ1-1; abundance: many; v_gene: TRBV10-3; d_gene: -